Listed below are T cell receptor beta chains from one sample, sequenced in a study of blood T cells in healthy people across ages. Using its own MiXCR run on the 5' RACE reads, TCRdb lists one record per CDR3 protein. The data show about 640,000 distinct CDR3 sequences, with under 65% seen just once and approximately 37% held by the top ten. The sample comprised blood. The origin of the receptors is a man between 60 and 75 years old in good health. CDR3s include the opening cysteine and the closing phenylalanine or tryptophan. The D gene is left open where the match is weak. A row's size may be missing; if present it is once, few, many or a size class.

abundance: once; j_gene: TRBJ1-2; d_gene: NA; v_gene: TRBV2; CDR3aa: CASSEDRGLGNGYTF; CDR3nt: TGTGCCAGCAGTGAAGACCGGGGCCTTGGGAATGGCTACACCTTC
abundance: NA; j_gene: TRBJ2-5; d_gene: TRBD1; v_gene: TRBV20-1; CDR3aa: CSASRTGLQETQYF; CDR3nt: TGCAGTGCTAGCCGGACAGGCCTCCAAGAGACCCAGTACTTC
abundance: NA; j_gene: TRBJ2-7; d_gene: TRBD1; v_gene: TRBV20-1; CDR3aa: CSASYRGGFSSYEQYF; CDR3nt: TGCAGTGCTAGTTACAGGGGCGGGTTTAGCTCCTACGAGCAGTACTTC
abundance: NA; j_gene: TRBJ1-6; d_gene: NA; v_gene: TRBV2; CDR3aa: CASSLEINSPLHF; CDR3nt: TGTGCCAGCAGTCTAGAGATTAATTCACCCCTCCACTTT
abundance: few; j_gene: TRBJ2-3; d_gene: TRBD2; v_gene: TRBV29-1; CDR3aa: CSVSLLAGIRSTDTQYF; CDR3nt: TGCAGCGTTTCTTTGCTAGCGGGTATCAGGAGCACAGATACGCAGTATTTT
abundance: NA; j_gene: TRBJ2-1; d_gene: TRBD2; v_gene: TRBV14; CDR3aa: CASSLRLAGGNEQFF; CDR3nt: TGTGCCAGCAGCCTCCGACTAGCGGGGGGCAATGAGCAGTTCTTC
abundance: once; j_gene: TRBJ1-1; d_gene: NA; v_gene: TRBV7-9; CDR3aa: CASSLFAGANTEAFF; CDR3nt: TGTGCCAGCAGCTTATTTGCAGGGGCGAACACTGAAGCTTTCTTT
abundance: NA; j_gene: TRBJ1-4; d_gene: NA; v_gene: TRBV2; CDR3aa: CASSPSGDEKLFF; CDR3nt: TGTGCCAGCAGCCCCTCAGGTGACGAAAAACTGTTTTTT
abundance: NA; j_gene: TRBJ2-5; d_gene: TRBD2; v_gene: TRBV20-1; CDR3aa: CSAVGGLAGQETQNF; CDR3nt: TGCAGTGCTGTGGGGGGTCTAGCGGGCCAAGAGACCCAGAACTTC
abundance: NA; j_gene: TRBJ1-6; d_gene: NA; v_gene: TRBV28; CDR3aa: CASSFPGPLVYNSPLHF; CDR3nt: TGTGCCAGCAGTTTTCCGGGCCCCCTGGTATATAATTCACCCCTCCACTTT
abundance: NA; j_gene: TRBJ2-3; d_gene: TRBD1; v_gene: TRBV5-1; CDR3aa: CATRTGTSTDTQYF; CDR3nt: TGCGCCACCCGGACAGGGACTAGCACAGATACGCAGTATTTT
abundance: NA; j_gene: TRBJ2-1; d_gene: TRBD1; v_gene: TRBV4-2; CDR3aa: CASSQDPGQHYNEQFF; CDR3nt: TGTGCCAGCAGCCAAGACCCGGGACAGCACTACAATGAGCAGTTCTTC
abundance: few; j_gene: TRBJ2-7; d_gene: NA; v_gene: TRBV28; CDR3aa: CASSPPFQGRRVAYEQYF; CDR3nt: TGTGCCAGCAGTCCGCCGTTCCAGGGACGGCGGGTGGCCTACGAGCAGTACTTC
abundance: NA; j_gene: TRBJ2-7; d_gene: TRBD2; v_gene: TRBV20-1; CDR3aa: CSARDLRTSPYEQYF; CDR3nt: TGCAGTGCTAGAGATTTGAGGACTAGTCCCTACGAGCAGTACTTC
abundance: few; j_gene: TRBJ2-7; d_gene: TRBD2; v_gene: TRBV4-1; CDR3aa: CASSQEYAGRGEQYF; CDR3nt: TGCGCCAGCAGCCAAGAGTATGCAGGGAGGGGCGAGCAGTACTTC
abundance: NA; j_gene: TRBJ2-5; d_gene: TRBD2; v_gene: TRBV20-1; CDR3aa: CSANRVPGGQETQYF; CDR3nt: TGCAGTGCTAACCGGGTTCCGGGGGGCCAAGAGACCCAGTACTTC